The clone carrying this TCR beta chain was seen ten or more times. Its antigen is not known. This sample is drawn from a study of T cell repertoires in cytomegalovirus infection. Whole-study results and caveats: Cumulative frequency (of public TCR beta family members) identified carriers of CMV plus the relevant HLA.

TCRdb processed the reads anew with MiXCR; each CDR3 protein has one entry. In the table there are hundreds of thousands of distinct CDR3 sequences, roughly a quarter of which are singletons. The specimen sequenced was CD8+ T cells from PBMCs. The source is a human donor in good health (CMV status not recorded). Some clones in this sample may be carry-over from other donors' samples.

CDR3 coding DNA: TGCGCCAGCAGCCAAGATGCCGAAAAGGTGTACAATGAGCAGTTCTTC. This encodes CASSQDAEKVYNEQFF. This chain links TRBV4-3 with TRBJ2-1; no definite D call. The germline gives CDR1 LGHNA, CDR2 YSLEER. CDR3 length equals 16 residues. V was shortened by 0 bases and J by 4 bases, with 13 bases between the two germline ends.